These 12 T cell receptor beta chains came from one sample sequenced in a study of persistence of HIV-infected CD4 T cells (dated by TCRdb to the early 2020s). The treatment or condition label on this specimen signifies: suppressive antiretroviral therapy. Lysates of CMV-infected fibroblasts were used at about 9.2 ug/mL for cell stimulation. Responding CD4+ T cells were sorted by upregulation of both CD40 ligand and CD69. Antigens of these TCRs are unknown. The immunoSEQ hsTCRB assay version 4, run in survey mode, was used to sequence TCRbeta repertoires from genomic DNA. TCRdb limited this immuneACCESS table to in-frame rearrangements with V and J called. A share of clones is missing; checked studies link under half to unresolved V genes, and the rest is unexplained. For this sample there are thousands of clones; 64% appear just once. The ten top clones hold almost 40% of the sample. The specimen comprised CD4+ T cells sorted from PBMCs after roughly 18-hour stimulation, sampled from a patient who received antiretroviral therapy. Taken with the paper, the label for cell subset or site translates to: CD40L+CD69+ CD4 T cells responding to CMV lysate. These receptors were collected from an adult man with HIV who was CMV-seropositive.

V is TRBV5-1 and J is TRBJ2-2; no clear D. Germline V CDR1 and CDR2: SGHRS, YFSETQ. This CDR3 has 13 residues. V was pared by 4 bases and J by 4 bases, with 8 bases between. CDR3 nucleotide sequence: TGCGCCAGCAGCCACACCCCCACCGGGGAGCTGTTTTTT. Its protein is CASSHTPTGELFF.

In this sample, this clone turned up once. The chain is built from TRBV7-2 and TRBJ2-1, with TRBD2 identical over 10 bases. This CDR3 has 16 residues. Germline lookup yields CDR1 SGHTA and CDR2 FQGNSA. Trimming removed 2 bases from V and 6 bases from J; junction bases left unmatched: 7. This CDR3 reads CASSLIRSSGGNEQFF. CDR3 DNA: TGTGCCAGCAGCTTAATTCGGTCTAGCGGGGGCAATGAGCAGTTCTTC. Combining the CDR3 with reference TRBV7-2 and TRBJ2-1 gives the whole variable domain GAGVSQSPSNKVTEKGKDVELRCDPISGHTALYWYRQSLGQGLEFLIYFQGNSAPDKSGLPSDRFSAERTGGSVSTLTIQRTQQEDSAVYLCASSLIRSSGGNEQFFGPGTRLTVL.

The V gene is TRBV7-9, the J gene TRBJ1-1; no firm D call. Trimming took 0 bases from V and 3 from J, leaving 5 bases between them. The CDR3 loop spans 13 amino acids. Looked up from germline, CDR1 is SEHNR and CDR2 is FQNEAQ (reference sequence). CDR3 DNA sequence: TGTGCCAGCAGCTTAGCCCTATACACTGAAGCTTTCTTT. As protein: CASSLALYTEAFF.

This sequence joins TRBV6-2 or TRBV6-3 and TRBJ1-1; unclear D gene. V was shortened by 3 bases and J by 9 bases, with 14 bases between the two germline ends. Germline V gene sequence: CDR1 MNHEY, CDR2 SVGEGT. The CDR3 spans 13 residues. The CDR3 region has the DNA TGTGCCAGCAGTTATGGGCAGCTATCTAAAGCTTTCTTT. It is translated as CASSYGQLSKAFF.

This chain joins TRBV7-2 and TRBJ1-5; 10 bases agree with TRBD1. In germline, CDR1 is SGHTA, CDR2 FQGNSA. V shed 5 bases and J 2 bases; nucleotides not matched to a gene: 9. This CDR3 has 17 amino acids. CDR3 residues: CASSKAGTGVGNQPQHF. DNA of the CDR3: TGTGCCAGCAGCAAGGCCGGGACAGGGGTTGGCAATCAGCCCCAGCATTTT.

J is TRBJ2-5 and V is TRBV4-3; possibly TRBD1 for D (5 bases). Germline assignment: CDR1 LGHNA and CDR2 YSLEER. Between the trimmed V and J ends, which lost 1 base and 5 bases, there was a span of 11 bases. CDR3 length: 14 amino acids. CDR3 sequence reads: CASSQGRAGETQYF. Written as DNA, the CDR3 is TGCGCCAGCAGCCAAGGAAGGGCAGGGGAGACCCAGTACTTC.

The V and J genes are TRBV19 and TRBJ1-6; D may be TRBD1 (6 bases). In germline, CDR1 is LNHDA, CDR2 SQIVND (reference sequence). V shed 6 bases and J shed 5 bases, with 14 bases lying between them. This CDR3 is built from 15 residues. The CDR3 reads CASRGRGGHNSPLHF. CDR3 in DNA: TGTGCCAGTAGGGGCCGCGGGGGCCATAATTCACCCCTCCACTTT. Full variable domain (remainder filled in from reference TRBV19 and TRBJ1-6): DGGITQSPKYLFRKEGQNVTLSCEQNLNHDAMYWYRQDPGQGLRLIYYSQIVNDFQKGDIAEGYSVSREKKESFPLTVTSAQKNPTAFYLCASRGRGGHNSPLHFGNGTRLTVT.

This chain links TRBV4-1 with TRBJ1-4; D possibly corresponds to TRBD1 (5 bases). This CDR3 is 16 amino acids long. Germline loops: CDR1 MGHRA, CDR2 YSYEKL. Trimming removed 4 bases from V and 0 bases from J, with 12 bases in between. The CDR3 nucleotides are TGCGCCAGCAGCCCTGGGGCCGGCGCAACTAATGAAAAACTGTTTTTT. This sequence encodes CASSPGAGATNEKLFF.

The rearrangement joins TRBV27 to TRBJ2-3, with TRBD2 matching over 10 bases. The CDR3 length is 15 residues. V gave up 6 bases and J gave up 0 bases; unmatched junction bases: 3. CDR1 and CDR2 from the germline V gene are MNHEY and SMNVEV (reference sequence). The DNA for the CDR3 is TGTGCCAGCAGCAGCGGGGGGGCAAGCACAGATACGCAGTATTTT. Translation gives CASSSGGASTDTQYF.

This rearrangement joins TRBV6-5 to TRBJ2-6; 8 bases map to TRBD1. The CDR3 runs 15 residues. J gave up 2 bases and V 4 bases, and 1 base lay outside the gene matches. Germline V gene sequence: CDR1 MNHEY, CDR2 SVGAGI. CDR3 sequence: CASSWTGTGANVLTF. The DNA for the CDR3 is TGTGCCAGCAGTTGGACAGGGACTGGGGCCAACGTCCTGACTTTC.

A single count supports this clone. The gene calls are TRBV12-3 or TRBV12-4 and TRBJ2-7, with D tentatively TRBD1 (6 bases). There are 11 residues in the CDR3. V was trimmed by 6 bases and J by 3 bases, leaving 6 bases between them. Written as DNA, the CDR3 is TGTGCCAGCAGGGACAGCTACGAGCAGTACTTC. It specifies CASRDSYEQYF.

This chain links TRBV27 with TRBJ1-5; D uncertain. CDR1 is MNHEY, CDR2 SMNVEV, per germline (reference sequence). Trimming took off 3 bases at V and 3 bases at J, with 9 bases between the two ends. The CDR3 runs to 14 residues. The CDR3 DNA sequence: TGTGCCAGCAGTTTCTCGACGTTCAATCAGCCCCAGCATTTT. Protein sequence: CASSFSTFNQPQHF.